The clone carrying this T cell receptor (beta chain) was observed many times. This entry is derived from a study of T cells in Graves' hyperthyroidism and ophthalmopathy. About the study: Before treatment of any kind, peripheral blood was taken at initial diagnosis.

Cells are PBMCs isolated from about 10 ml of fresh blood. This CDR3 is 11 amino acids long. Germline CDR1 is SNHLY and CDR2 is FYNNEI. With 3 bases removed from V and 6 bases from J, the gap between germline ends came to 3 bases. Amplified TCR beta CDR3 regions derived from RNA transcripts. First-round RT-PCR targeting the TCR CDR3 was performed with the HTBI primer set. One entry per CDR3 protein results from TCRdb running MiXCR on the multiplex PCR reads. The repertoire holds around 520,000 distinct CDR3 sequences, under 15% seen once, with 15% to 20% in the top ten. The sequenced sample consisted of blood. This TCR came from a woman younger than 35 with Graves' hyperthyroidism. J is TRBJ1-5 and V is TRBV2; D remains ambiguous. CDR3 DNA sequence: TGTGCCAGCAGTGACGGTCAGCCCCAGCATTTT. Translating it yields CASSDGQPQHF. The variable domain in full, completed from reference TRBV2 and TRBJ1-5, reads EPEVTQTPSHQVTQMGQEVILRCVPISNHLYFYWYRQILGQKVEFLVSFYNNEISEKSEIFDDQFSVERPDGSNFTLKIRSTKLEDSAMYFCASSDGQPQHFGDGTRLSIL.